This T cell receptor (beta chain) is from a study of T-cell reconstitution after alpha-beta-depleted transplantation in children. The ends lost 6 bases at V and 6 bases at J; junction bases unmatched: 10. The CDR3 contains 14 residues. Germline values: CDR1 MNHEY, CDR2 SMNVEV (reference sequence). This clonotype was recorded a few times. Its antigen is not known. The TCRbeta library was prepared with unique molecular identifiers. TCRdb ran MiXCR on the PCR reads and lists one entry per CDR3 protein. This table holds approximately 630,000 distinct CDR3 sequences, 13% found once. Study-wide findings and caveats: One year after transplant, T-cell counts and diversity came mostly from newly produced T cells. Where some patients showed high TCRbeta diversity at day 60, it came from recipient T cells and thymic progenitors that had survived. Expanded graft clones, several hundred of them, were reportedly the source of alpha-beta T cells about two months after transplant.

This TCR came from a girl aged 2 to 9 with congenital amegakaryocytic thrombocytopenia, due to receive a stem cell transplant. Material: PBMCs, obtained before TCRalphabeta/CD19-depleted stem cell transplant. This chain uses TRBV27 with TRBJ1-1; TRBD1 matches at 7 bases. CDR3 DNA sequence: TGTGCCAGCAGCTCGGAGGGGGCTGCACCTGAAGCTTTCTTT. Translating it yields CASSSEGAAPEAFF.